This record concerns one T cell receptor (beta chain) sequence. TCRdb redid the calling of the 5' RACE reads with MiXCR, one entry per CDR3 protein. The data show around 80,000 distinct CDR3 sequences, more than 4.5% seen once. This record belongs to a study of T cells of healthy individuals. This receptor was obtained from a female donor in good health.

The CDR3 bases are TGTGCCAGCAGTTCTCCGACAGGGGGCCGGAGCACTGAAGCTTTCTTT. Encoded protein: CASSSPTGGRSTEAFF. The genes are TRBV28 and TRBJ1-1, with 10 bases identical to TRBD1. Unmatched junction bases numbered 9, after V lost 4 bases and J lost 4 bases. Germline CDR1 is MDHEN and CDR2 is SYDVKM. The CDR3 totals 16 residues.